This T cell receptor (beta chain) came from a study of identical twins. Study outcomes and limitations: Carriage of fewer insertions was seen in abundant cord blood beta clonotypes, whereas memory repertoires showed none. Partial confounding of zero-insertion analyses by invariant MAIT and iNKT cells was possible. Twin pairs had excess sharing that was weaker in beta out-of-frame sequences.

This clonotype was found a few times. Its antigen is currently unknown. TCRdb processed the 5' RACE reads anew with MiXCR; each CDR3 protein has one entry. Of 1.5 million to 2 million distinct CDR3 sequences in the sample, about 32% are singletons; the top ten hold 0.25% to 0.3%. The CDR3 runs 15 residues. CDR1 LGHNT and CDR2 FRNRAP come from the germline V gene. The V gene end was trimmed by 4 bases and the J gene end by 0 bases; junction bases not matched to a gene: 3. This chain joins TRBV12-5 and TRBJ2-3; TRBD2 matches 8 bases. Sequenced: cord blood. This receptor was obtained from a newborn girl in good health. In nucleotides, the CDR3 is TGTGCTAGTGGTTCCGCGGGGGGTAGCACAGATACGCAGTATTTT. Its translation is CASGSAGGSTDTQYF.